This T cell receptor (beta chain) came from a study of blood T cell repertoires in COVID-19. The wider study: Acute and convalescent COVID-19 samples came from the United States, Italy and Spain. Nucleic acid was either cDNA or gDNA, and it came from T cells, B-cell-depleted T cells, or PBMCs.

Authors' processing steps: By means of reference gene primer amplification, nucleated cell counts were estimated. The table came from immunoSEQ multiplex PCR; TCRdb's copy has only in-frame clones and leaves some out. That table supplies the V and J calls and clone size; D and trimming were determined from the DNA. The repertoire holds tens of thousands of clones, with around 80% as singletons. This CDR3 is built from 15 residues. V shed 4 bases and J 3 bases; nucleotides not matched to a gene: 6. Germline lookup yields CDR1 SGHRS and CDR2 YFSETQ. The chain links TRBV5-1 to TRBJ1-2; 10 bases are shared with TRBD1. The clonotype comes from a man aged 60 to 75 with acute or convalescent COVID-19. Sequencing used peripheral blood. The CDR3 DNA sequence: TGCGCCAGCAGCAGTGCCGGGACAGGGGACTATGGCTACACCTTC. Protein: CASSSAGTGDYGYTF.